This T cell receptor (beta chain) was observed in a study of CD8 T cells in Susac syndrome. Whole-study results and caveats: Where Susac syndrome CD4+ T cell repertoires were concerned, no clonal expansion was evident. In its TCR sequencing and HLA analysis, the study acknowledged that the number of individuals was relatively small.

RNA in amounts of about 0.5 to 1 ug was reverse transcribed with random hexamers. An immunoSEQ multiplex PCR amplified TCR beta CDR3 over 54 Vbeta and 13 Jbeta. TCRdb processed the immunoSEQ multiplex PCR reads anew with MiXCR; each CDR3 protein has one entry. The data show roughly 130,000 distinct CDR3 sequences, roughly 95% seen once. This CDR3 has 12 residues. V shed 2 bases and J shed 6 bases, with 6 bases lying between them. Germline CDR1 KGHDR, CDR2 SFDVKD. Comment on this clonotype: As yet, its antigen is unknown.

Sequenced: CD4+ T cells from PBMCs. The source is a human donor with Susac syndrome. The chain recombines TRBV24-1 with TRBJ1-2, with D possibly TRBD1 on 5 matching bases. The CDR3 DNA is TGTGCCACCAGTGATTCGGGGCATGGCTACACCTTC. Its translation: CATSDSGHGYTF.